Following are 6 T cell receptor beta chains from one sample sequenced in a study of cytomegalovirus exposure and HLA in healthy donors (dated by TCRdb to 2015 to 2018). Library generation was performed with the immunoSEQ multiplex PCR assay. For the multiplex PCR, a mixture combining 60 forward primers for TCR Vbeta segments and 13 reverse primers for TCR Jbeta segments was used. TCRdb's version of the immuneACCESS table is confined to in-frame rearrangements and falls short of the full clone set. An unresolved V gene accounts for under half of the shortfall where checked; the remainder is of unknown origin. The sample has roughly 130,000 clones on record, 82% of them singletons. About 11% of the sample belongs to the ten largest clones. The specimen sequenced was PBMCs. These receptors all come from a male donor in good health and CMV-seropositive.

The rearrangement uses TRBV4-1 and TRBJ2-4; D is perhaps TRBD2 (6 bases). The CDR3 is 15 amino acids. Germline lookup yields CDR1 MGHRA and CDR2 YSYEKL. V lost 1 base, J lost 10 bases, and 17 bases lay in between. CDR3: CASSQVEGRSEIQYF. CDR3 DNA: TGCGCCAGCAGCCAAGTGGAGGGACGATCGGAGATTCAGTACTTC.

The rearrangement joins TRBV2 to TRBJ2-5, with D unresolved. V was clipped by 7 bases and J by 5 bases, with 8 bases between them. The CDR3 totals 11 residues. Germline CDR1 reads SNHLY; CDR2 reads FYNNEI. The CDR3 region has the DNA TGTGCCAGCAAAATTGAGGAGACCCAGTACTTC. Translating it yields CASKIEETQYF.

This sequence joins TRBV6-1 and TRBJ2-5; D may be TRBD2 (6 bases). Germline-derived CDR1 and CDR2 are MNHNS and SASEGT. The CDR3 is 16 residues long. V lost 1 base, J lost 5 bases, and 17 bases lay in between. In DNA, the CDR3 is TGTGCCAGCAGTGAAGTAATAAGGTGGGGGAGGGAGACCCAGTACTTC. As protein: CASSEVIRWGRETQYF.

This chain connects TRBV7-9 to TRBJ2-1; maybe TRBD2 (7 bases). Between the trimmed V and J ends, which lost 4 bases and 5 bases, there was a span of 18 bases. The germline V gene has CDR1 SEHNR and CDR2 FQNEAQ (reference sequence). CDR3 size: 16 residues. The CDR3 DNA reads as TGTGCCAGCAGCTCCCCGCGGGGGCCGCAAAACAATGAGCAGTTCTTC. Amino acids: CASSSPRGPQNNEQFF.

The genes are TRBV5-1 and TRBJ2-5, with a weak D call TRBD2 (6 bases). Germline CDR1 and CDR2: SGHRS and YFSETQ. The CDR3 has 13 amino acids. The V and J ends lost 4 bases and 2 bases respectively, with 9 bases between them. CDR3 coding DNA: TGCGCCAGCAGCCACGGAGGGCAAGAGACCCAGTACTTC. Its translation is CASSHGGQETQYF. Using reference TRBV5-1 and TRBJ2-5 for the parts outside the CDR3, the full variable domain is KAGVTQTPRYLIKTRGQQVTLSCSPISGHRSVSWYQQTPGQGLQFLFEYFSETQRNKGNFPGRFSGRQFSNSRSEMNVSTLELGDSALYLCASSHGGQETQYFGPGTRLLVL.

In nucleotides, the CDR3 is TGTGCCATCAGTGAGGAAAGGACAGGGATGAGGACCCAGTACTTC. It specifies CAISEERTGMRTQYF. The chain uses TRBV10-3 and TRBJ2-5, with 8 bases fitting TRBD1. Trimming cost V 2 bases and J 7 bases; bases outside gene matches: 9. This CDR3 is 15 amino acids long. Germline V gene data show CDR1 as ENHRY and CDR2 as SYGVKD.